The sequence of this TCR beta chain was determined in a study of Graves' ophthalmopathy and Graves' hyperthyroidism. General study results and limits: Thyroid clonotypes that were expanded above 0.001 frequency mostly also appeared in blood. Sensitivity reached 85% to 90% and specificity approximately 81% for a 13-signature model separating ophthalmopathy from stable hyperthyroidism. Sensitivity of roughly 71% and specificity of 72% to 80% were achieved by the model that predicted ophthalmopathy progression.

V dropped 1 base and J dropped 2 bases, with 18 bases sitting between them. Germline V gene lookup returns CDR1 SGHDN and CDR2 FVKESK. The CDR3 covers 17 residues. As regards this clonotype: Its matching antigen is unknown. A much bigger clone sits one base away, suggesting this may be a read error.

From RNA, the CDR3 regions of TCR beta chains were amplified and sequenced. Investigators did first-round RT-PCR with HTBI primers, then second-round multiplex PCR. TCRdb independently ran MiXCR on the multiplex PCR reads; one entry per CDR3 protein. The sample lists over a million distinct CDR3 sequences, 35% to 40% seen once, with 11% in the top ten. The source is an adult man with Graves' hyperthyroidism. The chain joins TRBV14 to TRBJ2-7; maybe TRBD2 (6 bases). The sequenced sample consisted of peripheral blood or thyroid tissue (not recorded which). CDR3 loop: CASSQGSGRPAPYEQYF. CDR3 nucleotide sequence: TGTGCCAGCAGCCAAGGTTCCGGGAGACCTGCCCCCTACGAGCAGTACTTC.